This T cell receptor beta chain was sequenced for a study of cytomegalovirus exposure and HLA in healthy donors. PCR primers comprised 60 Vbeta and 13 Jbeta primers. The table came from immunoSEQ multiplex PCR; TCRdb's copy has only in-frame clones and leaves some out. The table includes 150,000 to 200,000 clones, around 82% detected once. Germline CDR1 is LGHNA and CDR2 is YNFKEQ. V trimming: 0 bases; J trimming: 4 bases; junction bases outside the gene matches: 4. The CDR3 covers 16 residues. A few counts support this clone. Its antigen remains unknown. Study observations and caveats: It was approximately 170 TCR beta chains that were listed as cytomegalovirus-associated. There were some public TCRs occurring in many donors, but most TCR sequences were rare. A later analysis showed TCR association rates differing by HLA locus, peaking at DRB1 and lowest at HLA-C.

The genes are TRBV4-2 and TRBJ2-1, with 9 bases identical to TRBD2. Sequenced material: PBMCs. The TCR sequence derives from a woman aged 45 to 65 in good health and CMV-seropositive. CDR3 protein: CASSQDAGGPYNEQFF. CDR3 DNA: TGTGCCAGCAGCCAAGATGCGGGGGGGCCTTACAATGAGCAGTTCTTC.